The T cell receptor (beta chain) described here comes from a study of beta chain features in type 1 diabetes. Whole-study results and caveats: Moderate yet significant TCRB CDR3 shortening was seen in Type 1 diabetes patients in all four CD4+ subsets.

To note about this clone: Its antigen is currently unknown.

All of the isolated RNA was reverse transcribed, so expressed TCRB transcripts were sequenced. The assay was immunoSEQ multiplex PCR, and TCRdb's table has in-frame clones only and misses some. This sample has a few hundred thousand clones, with more than 15% found just once. V shed 6 bases and J shed 6 bases, with 12 bases lying between them. The length of the CDR3 is 13 residues. The germline V gene has CDR1 MDHEN and CDR2 SYDVKM. The sample taken for sequencing was naive CD4+ T cells from blood. The clonotype originates from a man between 25 and 39 years old with type 1 diabetes. The chain employs TRBV28 and TRBJ2-1; TRBD1 might be the D (6 bases). CDR3 sequence (DNA): TGTGCCAGCAGCTCCCGGGACACCAATGAGCAGTTCTTC. Amino acids: CASSSRDTNEQFF. The full variable domain, its missing parts supplied by reference TRBV28 and TRBJ2-1, is DVKVTQSSRYLVKRTGEKVFLECVQDMDHENMFWYRQDPGLGLRLIYFSYDVKMKEKGDIPEGYSVSREKKERFSLILESASTNQTSMYLCASSSRDTNEQFFGPGTRLTVL.